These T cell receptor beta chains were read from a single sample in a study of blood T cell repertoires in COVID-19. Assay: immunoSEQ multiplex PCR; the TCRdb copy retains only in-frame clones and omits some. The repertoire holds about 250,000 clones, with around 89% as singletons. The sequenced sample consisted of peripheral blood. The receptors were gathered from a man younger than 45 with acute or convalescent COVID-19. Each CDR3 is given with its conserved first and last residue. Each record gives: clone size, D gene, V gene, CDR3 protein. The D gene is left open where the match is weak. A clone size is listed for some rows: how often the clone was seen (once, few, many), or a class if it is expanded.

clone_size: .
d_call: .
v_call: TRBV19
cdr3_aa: CASSIGGPYGYTF

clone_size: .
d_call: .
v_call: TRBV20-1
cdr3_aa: CSASPRGYGYTF

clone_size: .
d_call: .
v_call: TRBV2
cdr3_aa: CATGRDTQYF

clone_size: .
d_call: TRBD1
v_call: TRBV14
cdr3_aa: CASSQGQGPYEQYF

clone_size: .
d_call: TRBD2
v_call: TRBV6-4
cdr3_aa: CASAKDGGRVNEQFF

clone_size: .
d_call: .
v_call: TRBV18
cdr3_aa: CASSPGLNQPQHF

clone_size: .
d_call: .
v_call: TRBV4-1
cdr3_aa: CASSSGLYGGYTF

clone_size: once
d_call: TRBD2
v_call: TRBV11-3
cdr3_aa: CASSLGGLAADTQYF

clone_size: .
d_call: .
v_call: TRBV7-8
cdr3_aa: CASSWTDSNQPQHF

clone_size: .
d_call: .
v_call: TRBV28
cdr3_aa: CASSLLSGTFRGSNQPQHF

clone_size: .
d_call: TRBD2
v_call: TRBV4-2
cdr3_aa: CASSPKSGGDSDTQYF

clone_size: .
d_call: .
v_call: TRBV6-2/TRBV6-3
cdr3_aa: CASSPLLQTNNEQFF

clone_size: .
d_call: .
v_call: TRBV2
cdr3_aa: CASSAQVRNQPQHF

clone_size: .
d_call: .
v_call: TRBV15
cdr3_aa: CATSPQEGELRVLFF

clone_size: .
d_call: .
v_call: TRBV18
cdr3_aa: CASSPGTGNQPQHF

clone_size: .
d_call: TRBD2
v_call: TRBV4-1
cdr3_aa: CASSRSGLAGTSYEQYF

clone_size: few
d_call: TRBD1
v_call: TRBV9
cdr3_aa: CASSVAGQGAGNTIYF

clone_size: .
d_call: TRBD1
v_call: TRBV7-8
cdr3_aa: CASSLYPGTGGDTIYF

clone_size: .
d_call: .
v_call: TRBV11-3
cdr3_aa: CASSLIQRRVRRNIQYF

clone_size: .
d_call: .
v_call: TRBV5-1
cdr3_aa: CASTDPKQAPGNTIYF

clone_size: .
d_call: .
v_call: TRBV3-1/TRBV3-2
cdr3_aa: CASSPRVSPGETQYF

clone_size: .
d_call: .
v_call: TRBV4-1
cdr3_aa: CASSQDAGDPSRELFF

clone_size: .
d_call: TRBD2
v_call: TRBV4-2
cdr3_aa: CASSQPASGGYNEQFF

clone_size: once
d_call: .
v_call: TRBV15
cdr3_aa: CATSNQGVAALNQPQHF

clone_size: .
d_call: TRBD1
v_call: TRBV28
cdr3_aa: CASRPGTGPDQPQHF

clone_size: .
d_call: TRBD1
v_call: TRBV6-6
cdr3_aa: CASSNRGNYGYTF

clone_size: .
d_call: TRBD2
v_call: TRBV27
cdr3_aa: CASSRASGRKLVDEQYF

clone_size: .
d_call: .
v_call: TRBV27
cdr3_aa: CASSLSLGAGDTYEQYF

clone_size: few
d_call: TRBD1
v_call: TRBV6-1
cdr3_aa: CASSEADRVGGEQFF

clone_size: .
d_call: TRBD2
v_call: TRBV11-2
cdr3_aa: CASSLRGQLSGRTDTQYF

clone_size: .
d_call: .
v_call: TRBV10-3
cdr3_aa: CAISAGTPAYEQYF

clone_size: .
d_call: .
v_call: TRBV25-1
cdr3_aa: CASSDPGRTNEKLFF

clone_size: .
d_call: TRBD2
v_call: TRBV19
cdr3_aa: CASRKRLAGTDTQYF

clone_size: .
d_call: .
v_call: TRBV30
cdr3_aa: CAWSAPPGKLFF

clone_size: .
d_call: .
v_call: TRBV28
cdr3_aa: CASTIRPGGNSPLHF

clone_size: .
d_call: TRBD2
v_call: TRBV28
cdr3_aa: CASSPGLAGAPYEQYF

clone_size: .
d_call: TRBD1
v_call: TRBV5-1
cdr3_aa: CASSSGQVAGNTIYF

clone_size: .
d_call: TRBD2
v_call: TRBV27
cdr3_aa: CASSSGTSGRVSSYEQYF

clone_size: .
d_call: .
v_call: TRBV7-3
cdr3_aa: CASSPGTHNEQFF

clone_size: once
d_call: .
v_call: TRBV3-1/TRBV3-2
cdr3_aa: CASSNTPYEQYF

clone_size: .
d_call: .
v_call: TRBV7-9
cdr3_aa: CASRVTGVGEQYF

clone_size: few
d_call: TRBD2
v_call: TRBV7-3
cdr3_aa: CASSNPRLAGWFEQYF

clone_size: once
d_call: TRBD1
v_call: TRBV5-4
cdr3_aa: CASSSRQGAYEKLFF

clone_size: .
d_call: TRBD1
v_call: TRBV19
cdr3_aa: CASSDRGYSPLHF

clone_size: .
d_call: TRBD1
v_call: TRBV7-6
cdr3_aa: CASSLDRTGTSPLHF

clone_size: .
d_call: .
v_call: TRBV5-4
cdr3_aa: CASSDLSYNEQFF

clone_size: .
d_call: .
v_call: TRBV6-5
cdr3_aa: CASSYAVLQLPLHF

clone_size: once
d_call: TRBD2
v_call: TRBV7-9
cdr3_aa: CASRGVDETQYF

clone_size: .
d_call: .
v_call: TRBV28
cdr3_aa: CASSPGGEAKETQYF

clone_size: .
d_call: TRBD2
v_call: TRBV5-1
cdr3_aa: CASRGGASTDTQYF